This T cell receptor beta chain was documented in a study of blood T cell repertoires in COVID-19. Across the whole study: Whether acute or convalescent, the COVID-19 samples came from the United States, Italy and Spain. PBMCs, B-cell-depleted T cells, or T cells provided the cDNA or gDNA that made up the material.

Assay: immunoSEQ multiplex PCR; the TCRdb copy retains only in-frame clones and omits some. The table has about 300,000 clones, 85% to 90% seen once; the top ten hold 1.3%. The V gene's germline CDR1 is SGHTA and CDR2 FQGNSA. The V gene lost 5 bases and the J gene lost 8 bases, with 21 bases spanning the gap. The CDR3 has 15 amino acids. Sequencing used peripheral blood. The sequence derives from a man in his sixties or seventies with acute or convalescent COVID-19. The chain recombines TRBV7-2 with TRBJ1-2; perhaps TRBD1 as D (6 bases). CDR3 coding DNA: TGTGCCAGCAGCCTCCAGAACGGGGGGCAAGGGGGCTACACCTTC. It yields the protein CASSLQNGGQGGYTF.